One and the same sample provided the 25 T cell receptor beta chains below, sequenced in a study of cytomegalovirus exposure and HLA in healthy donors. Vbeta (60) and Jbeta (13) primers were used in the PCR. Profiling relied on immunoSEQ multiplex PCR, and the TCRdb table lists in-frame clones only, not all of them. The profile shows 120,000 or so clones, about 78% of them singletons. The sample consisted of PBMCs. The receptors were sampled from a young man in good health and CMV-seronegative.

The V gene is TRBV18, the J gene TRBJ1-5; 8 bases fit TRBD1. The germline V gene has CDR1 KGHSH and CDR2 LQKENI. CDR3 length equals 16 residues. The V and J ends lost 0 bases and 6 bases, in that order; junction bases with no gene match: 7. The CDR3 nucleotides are TGTGCCAGCTCACCACCGGTCTCAGGGGGCCTTCAGCCCCAGCATTTT. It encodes CASSPPVSGGLQPQHF.

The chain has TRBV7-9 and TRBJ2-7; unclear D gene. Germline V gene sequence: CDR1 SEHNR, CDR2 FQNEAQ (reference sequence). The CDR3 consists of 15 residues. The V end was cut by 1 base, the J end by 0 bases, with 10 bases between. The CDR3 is CASSLGPRSSYEQYF. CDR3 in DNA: TGTGCCAGCAGCTTAGGACCGCGGAGCTCCTACGAGCAGTACTTC.

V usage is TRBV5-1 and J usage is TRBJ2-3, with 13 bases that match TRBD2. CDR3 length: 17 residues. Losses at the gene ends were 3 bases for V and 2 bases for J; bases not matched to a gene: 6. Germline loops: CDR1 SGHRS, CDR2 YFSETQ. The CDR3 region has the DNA TGCGCCAGCAGCTACGGACTAGCGGGGGTCATCACAGATACGCAGTATTTT. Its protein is CASSYGLAGVITDTQYF. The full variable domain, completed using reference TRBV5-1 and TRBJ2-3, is KAGVTQTPRYLIKTRGQQVTLSCSPISGHRSVSWYQQTPGQGLQFLFEYFSETQRNKGNFPGRFSGRQFSNSRSEMNVSTLELGDSALYLCASSYGLAGVITDTQYFGPGTRLTVL.

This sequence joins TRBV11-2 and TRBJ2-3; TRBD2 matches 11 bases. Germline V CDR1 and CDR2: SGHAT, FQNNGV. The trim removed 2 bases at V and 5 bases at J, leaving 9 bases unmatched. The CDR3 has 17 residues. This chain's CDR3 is CASSLRLAGGMLDTQYF. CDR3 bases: TGTGCCAGCAGCTTAAGGCTAGCGGGGGGCATGTTAGATACGCAGTATTTT.

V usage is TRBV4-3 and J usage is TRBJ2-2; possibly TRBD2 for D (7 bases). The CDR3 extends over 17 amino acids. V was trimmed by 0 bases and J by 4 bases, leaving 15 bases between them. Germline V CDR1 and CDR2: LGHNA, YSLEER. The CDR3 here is CASSQDSRGAPTGELFF. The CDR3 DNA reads TGCGCCAGCAGCCAAGACAGCCGGGGGGCGCCCACCGGGGAGCTGTTTTTT.

CDR3 DNA: TGTGCCAGCAGCTTTTTAAAAATCTCACCCCTCCACTTT. Protein: CASSFLKISPLHF. The chain recombines TRBV7-2 with TRBJ1-6; the D is unclear. CDR1 and CDR2 (germline): SGHTA, FQGNSA. V lost 3 bases and J 10 bases, leaving 10 bases between the germline ends. The CDR3 consists of 13 residues.

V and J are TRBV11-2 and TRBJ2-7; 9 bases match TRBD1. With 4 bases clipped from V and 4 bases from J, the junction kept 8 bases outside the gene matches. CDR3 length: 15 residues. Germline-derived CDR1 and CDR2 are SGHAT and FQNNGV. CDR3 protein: CASSSRDRAAYEQYF. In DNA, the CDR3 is TGTGCCAGCAGCTCTCGGGACAGGGCCGCGTACGAGCAGTACTTC.

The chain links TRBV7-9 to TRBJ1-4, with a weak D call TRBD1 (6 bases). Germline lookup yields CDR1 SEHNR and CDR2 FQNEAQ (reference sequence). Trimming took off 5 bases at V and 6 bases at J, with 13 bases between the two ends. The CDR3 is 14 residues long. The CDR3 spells CASSTGPEDEKLFF. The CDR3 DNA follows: TGTGCCAGCAGCACAGGGCCGGAGGATGAAAAACTGTTTTTT.

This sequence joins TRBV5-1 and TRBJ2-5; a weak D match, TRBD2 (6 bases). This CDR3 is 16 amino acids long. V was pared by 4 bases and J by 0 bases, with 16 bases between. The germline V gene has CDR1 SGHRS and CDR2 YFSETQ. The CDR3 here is CASSNGGRAYQETQYF. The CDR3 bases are TGCGCCAGCAGCAACGGGGGTCGGGCGTACCAAGAGACCCAGTACTTC.

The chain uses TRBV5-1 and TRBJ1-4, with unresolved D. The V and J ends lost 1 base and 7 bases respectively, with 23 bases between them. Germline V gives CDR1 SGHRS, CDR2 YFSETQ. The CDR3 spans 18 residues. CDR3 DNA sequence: TGCGCCAGCAGCTTGAGTTTGGTACAGATTGGAGGGTTTGAAAAACTGTTTTTT. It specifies CASSLSLVQIGGFEKLFF.

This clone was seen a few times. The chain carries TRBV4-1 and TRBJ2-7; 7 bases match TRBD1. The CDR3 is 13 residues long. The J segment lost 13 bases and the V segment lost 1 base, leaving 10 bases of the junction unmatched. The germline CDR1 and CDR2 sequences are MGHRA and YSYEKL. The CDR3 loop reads CASSQVPLGDRYF. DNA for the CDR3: TGCGCCAGCAGCCAAGTACCCCTAGGGGACAGATACTTC.

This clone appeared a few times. As DNA, the CDR3 is TGCGCCAGCAGCTTGGCTAACTCTGGGGCCAACGTCCTGACTTTC. Amino acid sequence: CASSLANSGANVLTF. This chain uses TRBV5-1 with TRBJ2-6; no definite D call. The CDR3 is 15 residues long. Trimming removed 0 bases from V and 0 bases from J, with 4 bases in between. CDR1 SGHRS and CDR2 YFSETQ come from the germline V gene. Variable domain in full (rest from reference TRBV5-1 and TRBJ2-6): KAGVTQTPRYLIKTRGQQVTLSCSPISGHRSVSWYQQTPGQGLQFLFEYFSETQRNKGNFPGRFSGRQFSNSRSEMNVSTLELGDSALYLCASSLANSGANVLTFGAGSRLTVL.

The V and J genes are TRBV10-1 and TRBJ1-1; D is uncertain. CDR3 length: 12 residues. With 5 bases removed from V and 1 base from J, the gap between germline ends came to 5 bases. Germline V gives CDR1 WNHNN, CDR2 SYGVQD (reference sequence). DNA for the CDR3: TGCGCCAGCAGTTCAGGGAACACTGAAGCTTTCTTT. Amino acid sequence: CASSSGNTEAFF.

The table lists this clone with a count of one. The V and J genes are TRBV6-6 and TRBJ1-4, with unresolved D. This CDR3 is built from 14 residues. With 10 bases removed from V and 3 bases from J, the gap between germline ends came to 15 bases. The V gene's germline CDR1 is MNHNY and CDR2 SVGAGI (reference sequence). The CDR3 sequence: CAKSPGGSNEKLFF. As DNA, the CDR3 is TGTGCCAAGTCCCCGGGTGGATCTAATGAAAAACTGTTTTTT.

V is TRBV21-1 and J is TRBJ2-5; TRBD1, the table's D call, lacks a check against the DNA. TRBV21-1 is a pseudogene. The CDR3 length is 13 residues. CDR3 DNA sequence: TGTGCCAGCAGCGCTACAGGGGAAGAGACCCAGTACTTC. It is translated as CASSATGEETQYF.

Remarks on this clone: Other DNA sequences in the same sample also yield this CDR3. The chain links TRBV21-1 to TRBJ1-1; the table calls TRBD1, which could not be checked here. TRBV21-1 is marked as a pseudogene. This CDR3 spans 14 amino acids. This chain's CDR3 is CASSAKTGATEAFF. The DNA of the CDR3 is TGTGCCAGCAGCGCTAAGACAGGGGCCACTGAGGCTTTCTTT.

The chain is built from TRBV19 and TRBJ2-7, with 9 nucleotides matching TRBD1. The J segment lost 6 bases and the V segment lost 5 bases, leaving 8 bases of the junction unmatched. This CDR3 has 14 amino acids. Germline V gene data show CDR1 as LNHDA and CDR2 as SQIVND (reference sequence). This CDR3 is CASSSPNRGLEQYF. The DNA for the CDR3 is TGTGCCAGTAGTTCCCCCAACAGGGGGCTCGAGCAGTACTTC.

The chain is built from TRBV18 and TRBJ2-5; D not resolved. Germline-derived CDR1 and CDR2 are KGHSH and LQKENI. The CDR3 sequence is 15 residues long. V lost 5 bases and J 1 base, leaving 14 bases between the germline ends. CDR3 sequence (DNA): TGTGCCAGCTCAAGTCTAGTGCCCTCCCAAGAGACCCAGTACTTC. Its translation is CASSSLVPSQETQYF.

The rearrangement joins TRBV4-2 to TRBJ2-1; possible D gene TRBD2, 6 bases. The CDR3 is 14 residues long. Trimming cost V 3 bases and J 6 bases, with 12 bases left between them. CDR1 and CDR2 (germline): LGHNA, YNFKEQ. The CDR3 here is CASSHPPGGNEQFF. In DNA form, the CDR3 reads TGTGCCAGCAGCCACCCCCCCGGGGGCAATGAGCAGTTCTTC.

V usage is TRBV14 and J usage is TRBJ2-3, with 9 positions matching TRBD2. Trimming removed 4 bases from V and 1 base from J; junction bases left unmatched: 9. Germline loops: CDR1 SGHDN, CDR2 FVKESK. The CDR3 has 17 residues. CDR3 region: CASSPLAGANRTDTQYF. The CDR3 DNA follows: TGTGCCAGCAGCCCTTTAGCGGGGGCCAATCGCACAGATACGCAGTATTTT.

DNA of the CDR3: TGTGCCAGCAGTTTATCCGTGGGACAGATCTTAAACACCGGGGAGCTGTTTTTT. Its protein product is CASSLSVGQILNTGELFF. This chain links TRBV27 with TRBJ2-2; 7 bases map to TRBD1. V lost 0 bases to trimming and J lost 2 bases; unmatched junction nucleotides: 9. The germline gives CDR1 MNHEY, CDR2 SMNVEV (reference sequence). This CDR3 is 18 amino acids long.

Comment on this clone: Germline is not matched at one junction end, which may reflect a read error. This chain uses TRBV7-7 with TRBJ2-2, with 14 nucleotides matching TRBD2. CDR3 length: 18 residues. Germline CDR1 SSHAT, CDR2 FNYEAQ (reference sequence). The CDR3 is CASSSGLAGDPNTGELFF. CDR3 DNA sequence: TGTGCTAGCAGCTCGGGACTAGCGGGGGATCCGAACACCGGGGAGCTGTTTTTT.

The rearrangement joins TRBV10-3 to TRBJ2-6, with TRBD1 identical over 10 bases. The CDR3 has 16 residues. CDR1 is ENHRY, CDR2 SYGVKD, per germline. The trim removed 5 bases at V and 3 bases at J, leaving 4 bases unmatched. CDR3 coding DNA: TGTGCCATCAGTCCGGGACAGGGGAGTGGGGCCAACGTCCTGACTTTC. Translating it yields CAISPGQGSGANVLTF.

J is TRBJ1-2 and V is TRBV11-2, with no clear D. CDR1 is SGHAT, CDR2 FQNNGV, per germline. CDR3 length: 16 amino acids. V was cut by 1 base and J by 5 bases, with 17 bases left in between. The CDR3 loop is CASSLVTGELAYGYTF. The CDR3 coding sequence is TGTGCCAGCAGCTTAGTGACGGGAGAACTAGCTTATGGCTACACCTTC.

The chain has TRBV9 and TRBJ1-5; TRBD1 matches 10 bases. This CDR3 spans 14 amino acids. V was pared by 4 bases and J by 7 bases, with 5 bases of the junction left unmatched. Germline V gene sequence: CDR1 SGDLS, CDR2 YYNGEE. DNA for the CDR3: TGTGCCAGCAGCCCTCGGGACAGGGGACAGCCCCAGCATTTT. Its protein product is CASSPRDRGQPQHF.